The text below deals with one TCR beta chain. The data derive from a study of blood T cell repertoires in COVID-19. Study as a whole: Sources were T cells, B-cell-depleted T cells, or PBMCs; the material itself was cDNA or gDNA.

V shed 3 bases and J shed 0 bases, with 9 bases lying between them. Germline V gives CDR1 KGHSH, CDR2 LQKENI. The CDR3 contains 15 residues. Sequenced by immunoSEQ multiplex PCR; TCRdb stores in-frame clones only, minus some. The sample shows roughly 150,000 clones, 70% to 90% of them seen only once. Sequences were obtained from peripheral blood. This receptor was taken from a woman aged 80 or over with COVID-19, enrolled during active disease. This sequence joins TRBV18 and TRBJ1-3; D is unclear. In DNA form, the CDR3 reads TGTGCCAGCTCACCCACAGAGATCTCTGGAAACACCATATATTTT. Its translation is CASSPTEISGNTIYF.